Presented here are 15 T cell receptor beta chains from one specimen sequenced in a study of cytomegalovirus exposure and HLA in healthy donors. The PCR contained 60 Vbeta and 13 Jbeta primers. Profiling relied on immunoSEQ multiplex PCR, and the TCRdb table lists in-frame clones only, not all of them. The sample lists under 150,000 clones; more than 70% were seen once. Sequences were obtained from PBMCs. These receptors originate from a human donor in good health.

The chain combines TRBV27 with TRBJ2-2; possibly TRBD1 for D (6 bases). Germline CDR1 reads MNHEY; CDR2 reads SMNVEV (reference sequence). V was shortened by 2 bases and J by 1 base, with 8 bases between the two germline ends. This CDR3 contains 15 residues. This CDR3 is CASSLRTVNTGELFF. In nucleotides, the CDR3 is TGTGCCAGCAGTTTAAGGACAGTGAACACCGGGGAGCTGTTTTTT.

Only a few counts were recorded for this clone. As DNA, the CDR3 is TGTGCCAGTAGTATATTGGCAGGGTCTGAAGCTTTCTTT. Protein: CASSILAGSEAFF. The chain has TRBV19 and TRBJ1-1; the D gene is possibly TRBD1 (5 bases). Germline V gene lookup returns CDR1 LNHDA and CDR2 SQIVND (reference sequence). The CDR3 runs to 13 residues. V was pared by 2 bases and J by 6 bases, with 10 bases between.

A few counts support this clone. The V gene is TRBV27, the J gene TRBJ1-6; TRBD1 aligns across 9 bases. Germline values: CDR1 MNHEY, CDR2 SMNVEV (reference sequence). The ends lost 4 bases at V and 8 bases at J; junction bases unmatched: 6. The CDR3 totals 15 residues. The CDR3 loop reads CASSWSTGGDSPLHF. In DNA, the CDR3 is TGTGCCAGCAGTTGGTCGACAGGGGGAGATTCACCCCTCCACTTT.

V usage is TRBV10-1 and J usage is TRBJ2-3; 7 bases fit TRBD1. The CDR3 consists of 15 residues. The germline CDR1 and CDR2 sequences are WNHNN and SYGVQD (reference sequence). Germline trimming cut 6 bases from V and 2 bases from J; bases unmatched to any gene: 8. CDR3 DNA: TGCGCCAGCAGCACAGTTCAGGGGGACACAGATACGCAGTATTTT. It codes for CASSTVQGDTDTQYF.

The V gene is TRBV6-6, the J gene TRBJ1-2; possible D gene TRBD1, 5 bases. The CDR3 is made up of 15 amino acids. Germline CDR1 and CDR2: MNHNY and SVGAGI (reference sequence). Trimming took 0 bases from V and 8 from J, leaving 16 bases between them. The CDR3 DNA reads as TGTGCCAGCAGTTACTCGAGTTTTTCCAGGGAAGGCTACACCTTC. Translation gives CASSYSSFSREGYTF.

The CDR3 nucleotides are TGTGCCAGCTCACCCCCAAACCGCAGGGTGAACCAAGAGACCCAGTACTTC. It translates to CASSPPNRRVNQETQYF. The chain combines TRBV18 with TRBJ2-5; D possibly corresponds to TRBD1 (5 bases). Trimming took 3 bases from V and 0 from J, leaving 17 bases between them. The CDR3 has 17 residues. Germline CDR1 is KGHSH and CDR2 is LQKENI.

The chain carries TRBV27 and TRBJ2-7; tentative D call: TRBD2 (6 bases). The germline V gene encodes CDR1 MNHEY and CDR2 SMNVEV (reference sequence). This CDR3 contains 19 residues. Trimming took 6 bases from V and 1 from J, leaving 28 bases between them. The CDR3 coding sequence is TGTGCCAGCAGACTTATACACTCGGGAGCCGGATCAACTTCCTACGAGCAGTACTTC. The encoded protein is CASRLIHSGAGSTSYEQYF.

CDR3 nucleotides: TGCGCCAGCAGCTCGGCAGGGGCCATCTACGAGCAGTACTTC. Encoded protein: CASSSAGAIYEQYF. The chain has TRBV5-1 and TRBJ2-7; TRBD1 might be the D (6 bases). This CDR3 contains 14 residues. Germline V gene data show CDR1 as SGHRS and CDR2 as YFSETQ. V was shortened by 3 bases and J by 3 bases, with 13 bases between the two germline ends.

The chain joins TRBV7-8 to TRBJ2-7, with 10 positions matching TRBD2. This CDR3 has 18 amino acids. V lost 0 bases and J lost 0; bases outside the gene matches: 8. Germline V gene sequence: CDR1 SGHVS, CDR2 FQNEAQ. Written as DNA, the CDR3 is TGTGCCAGCAGCTTAGCCCCTAGCGGGGGATTTAGCTCCTACGAGCAGTACTTC. Protein product: CASSLAPSGGFSSYEQYF.

The genes are TRBV4-2 and TRBJ2-1, with D perhaps TRBD1 (5 bases). V was cut by 1 base and J by 0 bases, with 13 bases left in between. The CDR3 spans 17 residues. The germline V gene encodes CDR1 LGHNA and CDR2 YNFKEQ. CDR3 sequence: CASSQGVGLSSYNEQFF. The CDR3 bases are TGTGCCAGCAGCCAAGGTGTGGGGCTGAGCTCCTACAATGAGCAGTTCTTC.

The gene calls are TRBV7-9 and TRBJ1-1; 8 nucleotides agree with TRBD1. V lost 5 bases to trimming and J lost 3 bases; unmatched junction nucleotides: 8. The CDR3 spans 15 residues. Germline lookup yields CDR1 SEHNR and CDR2 FQNEAQ (reference sequence). In nucleotides, the CDR3 is TGTGCCAGCAGCGCGACAGGGGTAACGTACACTGAAGCTTTCTTT. It yields the protein CASSATGVTYTEAFF. The full variable domain, its missing parts supplied by reference TRBV7-9 and TRBJ1-1, is DTGVSQNPRHKITKRGQNVTFRCDPISEHNRLYWYRQTLGQGPEFLTYFQNEAQLEKSRLLSDRFSAERPKGSFSTLEIQRTEQGDSAMYLCASSATGVTYTEAFFGQGTRLTVV.

A remark on this clone: Additional DNA sequences in this sample encode the identical CDR3. The CDR3 DNA reads as TGTGCCAGCAGCCCGCTAGGAAACACCATATATTTT. Amino acids: CASSPLGNTIYF. The chain has TRBV7-9 and TRBJ1-3; D gene unclear. V was clipped by 5 bases and J by 4 bases, with 6 bases between them. CDR1 and CDR2 from the germline V gene are SEHNR and FQNEAQ (reference sequence). This CDR3 has 12 amino acids.

The count of this clone is one. The chain links TRBV10-3 to TRBJ2-3; weak D call: TRBD1 (6 bases). CDR1 ENHRY and CDR2 SYGVKD come from the germline V gene. Trimming stripped 4 bases from V and 2 bases from J, with 13 bases between. The CDR3 consists of 15 residues. CDR3 nucleotides: TGTGCCATCAGTGGCACCGGGACAACCACAGATACGCAGTATTTT. Encoded protein: CAISGTGTTTDTQYF.

V is TRBV9 and J is TRBJ2-3; tentative D call: TRBD1 (6 bases). This CDR3 is built from 14 residues. Germline CDR1 SGDLS, CDR2 YYNGEE. V shed 3 bases and J shed 2 bases, with 10 bases lying between them. The CDR3 DNA reads as TGTGCCAGCAGCGAGGGACACCCCACAGATACGCAGTATTTT. Encoded protein: CASSEGHPTDTQYF.

This sequence joins TRBV28 and TRBJ2-1, with D perhaps matching TRBD2 (6 bases). CDR1 and CDR2 (germline): MDHEN, SYDVKM. The CDR3 extends over 14 amino acids. V was clipped by 10 bases and J by 4 bases, with 17 bases between them. The CDR3 is CATTPIGGYNEQFF. In DNA form, the CDR3 reads TGTGCCACCACTCCTATCGGGGGTTACAATGAGCAGTTCTTC.